This paragraph reports one TCR beta chain. Trimming took 4 bases from V and 0 from J; bases not matched to a gene: 9. The CDR3 has 17 amino acids. Germline V gene data show CDR1 as MDHEN and CDR2 as SYDVKM. These data belong to a study of blood T cell repertoires in COVID-19. Whole-study context: The study drew acute and convalescent COVID-19 samples from the United States, Italy and Spain. From T cells, B-cell-depleted T cells, or PBMCs came the material, which was cDNA or gDNA.

Sequenced by immunoSEQ multiplex PCR; TCRdb stores in-frame clones only, minus some. The sample contains 200,000 to 300,000 clones, about 91% of which appear only once. While infection was still active, Seattle patients were enrolled and then followed longitudinally. The chain joins TRBV28 to TRBJ2-1; TRBD1 matches 7 bases. This TCR was sampled from a person aged 18 to 35 with COVID-19, enrolled during active disease. Material: peripheral blood. The DNA for the CDR3 is TGTGCCAGCAGTTACCGTCCGGGACAGAGCTCCTACAATGAGCAGTTCTTC. This sequence encodes CASSYRPGQSSYNEQFF.